Shown below are 26 T cell receptor beta chains from a single sample sequenced in a study of blood T cells in healthy people across ages. PCR was performed a second time for about 7 to 12 cycles using a sample-barcoded 5' primer and a J-beta primer mix. A single record per CDR3 protein comes from TCRdb applying MiXCR to the 5' RACE reads. In the table there are hundreds of thousands of distinct CDR3 sequences, 29% of which are singletons. Sequenced: blood. All receptors come from a woman older than 75 in good health.

This clonotype was counted a few times. The V call is TRBV20-1, the J call TRBJ2-4, with D tentatively TRBD2 (5 bases). Germline V lookup: CDR1 DFQATT, CDR2 SNEGSKA (reference sequence). The CDR3 loop spans 15 amino acids. V was cut by 0 bases and J by 0 bases, with 9 bases left in between. The CDR3 region has the DNA TGCAGTGCTAGAGACGTCGGGGTAGCCAAAAACATTCAGTACTTC. Encoded protein: CSARDVGVAKNIQYF.

This clonotype was found a few times. The chain joins TRBV27 to TRBJ2-2, with no clear D. V shed 10 bases and J shed 4 bases, with 7 bases lying between them. The CDR3 has 11 amino acids. Per the germline V gene, CDR1 is MNHEY and CDR2 is SMNVEV (reference sequence). In DNA form, the CDR3 reads TGTGCCACTACCAGCACCGGGGAGCTGTTTTTT. This encodes CATTSTGELFF.

This clonotype was recorded at least ten times. The chain recombines TRBV6-5 with TRBJ2-7, with 10 bases fitting TRBD1. This CDR3 contains 17 residues. After removal of 6 bases from V and 3 bases from J, the junction contained 14 bases not matched to a gene. Germline values: CDR1 MNHEY, CDR2 SVGAGI. The CDR3 loop is CASRTDRGRERIYEQYF. CDR3 bases: TGTGCCAGCAGGACCGACAGGGGGCGCGAACGGATCTACGAGCAGTACTTC.

The chain employs TRBV6-2 or TRBV6-3 and TRBJ1-2; D call uncertain. Germline lookup yields CDR1 MNHEY and CDR2 SVGEGT. The CDR3 has 16 amino acids. V shed 7 bases and J shed 7 bases, with 25 bases lying between them. In nucleotides, the CDR3 is TGTGCCAGCACCTACGAGGACTCTCGAGCGGTTGCTGGCTACACCTTC. It is translated as CASTYEDSRAVAGYTF.

The sample holds many counts of this clonotype. This chain links TRBV7-6 with TRBJ2-7, with no clear D. The CDR3 contains 12 residues. Trimming pared 4 bases from V and 10 bases from J, leaving 14 bases between. Germline-derived CDR1 and CDR2 are SGHVS and FNYEAQ. The CDR3 is CASSSWGVEQYF. CDR3 nucleotide sequence: TGTGCCAGCAGCTCCTGGGGTGTCGAACAGTACTTC.

The chain employs TRBV7-2 and TRBJ1-2; D possibly corresponds to TRBD1 (5 bases). The germline V and J ends were trimmed by 3 bases and 4 bases, with 12 bases remaining between them. CDR3 size: 14 residues. Germline loops: CDR1 SGHTA, CDR2 FQGNSA. The CDR3 spells CASSFRGSFYGYTF. Here the CDR3 DNA reads TGTGCCAGCAGCTTTCGGGGGTCCTTCTATGGCTACACCTTC.

This clonotype was observed many times. V usage is TRBV7-2 and J usage is TRBJ1-1, with a possible D match to TRBD1 (5 bases). The germline V gene has CDR1 SGHTA and CDR2 FQGNSA. This CDR3 is 15 amino acids long. Trimming took 5 bases from V and 7 from J, leaving 20 bases between them. CDR3 loop: CASSLGGATGSEAFF. DNA of the CDR3: TGTGCCAGCAGCCTGGGTGGGGCTACGGGGAGTGAAGCTTTCTTT.

For this clonotype: The junction and the germline gene differ at one end; a read error may be behind it. The chain carries TRBV27 and TRBJ2-7; 8 bases are shared with TRBD1. Germline CDR1 reads MNHEY; CDR2 reads SMNVEV (reference sequence). This CDR3 spans 13 amino acids. The CDR3 nucleotides read TGTGCCAGCAGTTCAGGGGGCTCCTACGGGCAGTACTTC. It is translated as CASSSGGSYGQYF.

This clonotype was counted ten times or more. This sequence joins TRBV20-1 and TRBJ2-4; tentative D call: TRBD2 (6 bases). CDR3 size: 14 residues. Between the trimmed V and J ends, which lost 4 bases and 2 bases, there was a span of 12 bases. Germline assignment: CDR1 DFQATT and CDR2 SNEGSKA (reference sequence). CDR3 protein: CSAIDSGSKNIQYF. CDR3 DNA: TGCAGTGCTATCGATAGCGGATCCAAAAACATTCAGTACTTC.

This clonotype has only a few counts. The rearrangement uses TRBV5-5 and TRBJ2-7, with 12 bases lining up with TRBD1. V shed 2 bases, J shed 2 bases, and the junction held 8 bases outside the gene matches. Per germline, CDR1 SGHKS and CDR2 YYEKEE (reference sequence). The CDR3 has 17 amino acids. The CDR3: CASSFGTGGPSTYEQYF. CDR3 coding DNA: TGTGCCAGCAGCTTTGGGACAGGGGGCCCCTCCACCTACGAGCAGTACTTC.

This clonotype came up many times. CDR3 in amino acids: CASSLGGTAGNQPQHF. In DNA, the CDR3 is TGTGCCAGCAGCTTAGGGGGCACAGCGGGCAATCAGCCCCAGCATTTT. This rearrangement joins TRBV7-2 to TRBJ1-5; D might be TRBD1 (5 bases). The CDR3 is 16 residues long. Germline V gives CDR1 SGHTA, CDR2 FQGNSA. V lost 1 base, J lost 2 bases, and 12 bases lay in between.

The chain links TRBV18 to TRBJ1-4; D remains unclear. This CDR3 contains 14 residues. Trimming removed 6 bases from V and 0 bases from J, with 8 bases in between. Germline V gene lookup returns CDR1 KGHSH and CDR2 LQKENI. The CDR3 sequence is CASSVLPTNEKLFF. The CDR3 DNA sequence: TGTGCCAGCTCCGTGTTGCCAACTAATGAAAAACTGTTTTTT.

This clonotype has ten or more counts. The chain uses TRBV20-1 and TRBJ2-5; TRBD1 matches 10 bases. Germline values: CDR1 DFQATT, CDR2 SNEGSKA (reference sequence). The V gene end was trimmed by 5 bases and the J gene end by 4 bases; junction bases not matched to a gene: 7. The CDR3 runs 14 residues. Written as DNA, the CDR3 is TGCAGTGCTCCAGGACAGGGGGGGGGAGAGACCCAGTACTTC. This sequence encodes CSAPGQGGGETQYF.

The table lists this clonotype with a few counts. This sequence joins TRBV7-9 and TRBJ2-3; D is possibly TRBD1 (5 bases). Germline V gene lookup returns CDR1 SEHNR and CDR2 FQNEAQ (reference sequence). V was shortened by 0 bases and J by 6 bases, with 16 bases between the two germline ends. The CDR3 is 16 residues long. In nucleotides, the CDR3 is TGTGCCAGCAGCTTAGCGGGGCTAGTTGGGGCTGATACGCAGTATTTT. Translating gives CASSLAGLVGADTQYF. Using reference TRBV7-9 and TRBJ2-3 for the parts outside the CDR3, the full variable domain is DTGVSQNPRHKITKRGQNVTFRCDPISEHNRLYWYRQTLGQGPEFLTYFQNEAQLEKSRLLSDRFSAERPKGSFSTLEIQRTEQGDSAMYLCASSLAGLVGADTQYFGPGTRLTVL.

This clonotype occurred a few times. The genes are TRBV3-1 and TRBJ1-4; no clear D gene. This CDR3 is 15 amino acids long. Looked up from germline, CDR1 is LGHDT and CDR2 is YNNKEL (reference sequence). The ends were cut back, 4 bases at V and 5 bases at J, with 14 bases in the middle. The CDR3 sequence: CASSLRGPRNEKLFF. DNA of the CDR3: TGTGCCAGCAGCCTCCGAGGTCCCAGGAATGAAAAACTGTTTTTT.

Many counts were recorded for this clonotype. The genes are TRBV3-1 and TRBJ2-3; D is unresolved. Germline CDR1 LGHDT, CDR2 YNNKEL (reference sequence). The V end lost 6 bases, the J end lost 0 bases, and 7 bases lay between the germline ends. The CDR3 sequence is 13 residues long. The CDR3 here is CASRGRSTDTQYF. The CDR3 nucleotides are TGTGCCAGCAGAGGACGGAGCACAGATACGCAGTATTTT.

This clonotype was detected ten times or more. The chain combines TRBV7-2 with TRBJ2-5, with D possibly being TRBD1 (5 bases). Trimming took 5 bases from V and 5 from J, leaving 12 bases between them. The CDR3 totals 13 residues. Germline CDR1 is SGHTA and CDR2 is FQGNSA. CDR3 sequence reads: CASSLGESETQYF. In DNA form, the CDR3 reads TGTGCCAGCAGCCTAGGGGAATCGGAGACCCAGTACTTC.

As concerns this clonotype: Being one base from a much bigger clone, this may be a read error. The gene calls are TRBV5-6 and TRBJ2-7; D unclear. The closer fit of TRBJ2-4 to the DNA end suggests the J call may be wrong. The CDR3 has 14 residues. The germline CDR1 and CDR2 sequences are SGHDT and YYEEEE. The CDR3 DNA reads as TGTGCCGGCAGCTTGGTCCAGACGGTAGACATTCAGTACTTC. This encodes CAGSLVQTVDIQYF.

This clonotype was recorded at least ten times. V is TRBV5-1 and J is TRBJ2-3, with D possibly being TRBD2 (5 bases). The CDR3 is 13 amino acids. V gave up 2 bases and J gave up 7 bases, with 11 bases separating them. The germline gives CDR1 SGHRS, CDR2 YFSETQ. Written as DNA, the CDR3 is TGCGCCAGCAGCTTAGCGGTTGGGCATACGCAGTATTTT. This translates into CASSLAVGHTQYF.

V and J are TRBV4-1 and TRBJ1-2, with 10 bases identical to TRBD1. The CDR3 loop spans 16 amino acids. The V gene's germline CDR1 is MGHRA and CDR2 YSYEKL. J was trimmed by 2 bases and V by 2 bases; bases with no gene match: 5. The CDR3 loop is CASSQPGQGLNYGYTF. The CDR3 coding sequence is TGCGCCAGCAGCCAACCGGGACAGGGGCTCAACTATGGCTACACCTTC.

The chain couples TRBV6-5 to TRBJ2-4; D remains ambiguous. The J call may be wrong; the DNA end is better matched by TRBJ2-7. There are 19 residues in the CDR3. In germline, CDR1 is MNHEY, CDR2 SVGAGI. The CDR3 coding sequence is TGTGCCAGCAGTTACTCAAGGCAACAGAGACCTGAGAGCTCCTACGAGCAGTACTTC. This translates into CASSYSRQQRPESSYEQYF.

This clonotype was counted ten times or more. The chain has TRBV6-2 or TRBV6-3 and TRBJ2-5; D call uncertain. CDR3 length: 14 residues. The V gene's germline CDR1 is MNHEY and CDR2 SVGEGT. Trimming took 2 bases from V and 2 from J, leaving 9 bases between them. The CDR3 sequence: CASSYAGRQETQYF. For the CDR3, the DNA is TGTGCCAGCAGTTACGCCGGCAGGCAAGAGACCCAGTACTTC.

This clonotype was recorded many times. The gene calls are TRBV12-3 or TRBV12-4 and TRBJ2-3, with a tentative D call TRBD2 (6 bases). This CDR3 is built from 14 residues. V was shortened by 6 bases and J by 5 bases, with 15 bases between the two germline ends. CDR3 nucleotides: TGTGCCAGCAGACCGGGGTCGCGGGGAGATACGCAGTATTTT. Translated: CASRPGSRGDTQYF.

The V and J genes are TRBV7-9 and TRBJ2-2, with D possibly matching TRBD1 (6 bases). CDR1 is SEHNR and CDR2 is FQNEAQ in the germline V gene (reference sequence). V was pared by 5 bases and J by 4 bases, with 14 bases between. The CDR3 spans 15 residues. The CDR3 is CASSRTTGITGELFF. In DNA, the CDR3 is TGTGCCAGCAGCCGTACGACAGGAATCACCGGGGAGCTGTTTTTT.

This clonotype appeared many times. The genes are TRBV18 and TRBJ2-5; D assignment may be TRBD1 or TRBD2 (5 bases each). The germline V and J ends were trimmed by 3 bases and 5 bases, with 19 bases remaining between them. This CDR3 contains 16 residues. Germline V lookup: CDR1 KGHSH, CDR2 LQKENI. The DNA of the CDR3 is TGTGCCAGCTCACCGGGGACGAGAAGGGTTGGGGAGACCCAGTACTTC. It encodes CASSPGTRRVGETQYF.

This clonotype has at least ten counts. The chain carries TRBV14 and TRBJ2-4; D not certain. The germline gives CDR1 SGHDN, CDR2 FVKESK. Trimming removed 1 base at V and 0 bases at J, with 10 bases between. This CDR3 comprises 16 residues. The DNA for the CDR3 is TGTGCCAGCAGCCAAGGCGGCAACGTAGCCAAAAACATTCAGTACTTC. Protein product: CASSQGGNVAKNIQYF.